This entry is about one TCR beta chain. This sample stems from a study of blood T cell repertoires in COVID-19. Unmatched junction bases numbered 8, after V lost 0 bases and J lost 2 bases. The CDR3 consists of 17 residues. The germline V gene encodes CDR1 SGHNT and CDR2 YYREEE (reference sequence). TCRdb keeps only in-frame clones here, not all; method: immunoSEQ multiplex PCR. The table includes some 400,000 clones, about 87% detected once. The source of this sequence is a human donor in a cohort sampled during active COVID-19. The material sequenced was peripheral blood. The J gene is TRBJ2-5, the V gene TRBV5-4, with TRBD2 matching 9 bases. The CDR3 spells CASSLGPAGGPQETQYF. For the CDR3, the DNA is TGTGCCAGCAGCTTGGGGCCCGCGGGAGGGCCTCAAGAGACCCAGTACTTC.